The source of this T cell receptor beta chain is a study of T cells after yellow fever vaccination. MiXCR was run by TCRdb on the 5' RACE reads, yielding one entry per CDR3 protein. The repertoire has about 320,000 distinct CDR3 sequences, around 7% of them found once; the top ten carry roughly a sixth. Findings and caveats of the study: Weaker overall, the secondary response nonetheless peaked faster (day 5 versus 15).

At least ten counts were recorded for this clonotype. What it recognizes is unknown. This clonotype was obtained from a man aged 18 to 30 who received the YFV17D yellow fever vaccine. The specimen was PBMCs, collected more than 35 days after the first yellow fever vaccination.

DNA of the CDR3: TGTGCCAGCAGCCCCAGTCCCATACCCCTCGGTGCGCCCACAGATACGCAGTATTTT. It translates to CASSPSPIPLGAPTDTQYF. V and J are TRBV9 and TRBJ2-3; D gene ambiguous. This CDR3 spans 19 amino acids. V lost 4 bases, J lost 2 bases, and 26 bases lay in between. Germline assignment: CDR1 SGDLS and CDR2 YYNGEE.